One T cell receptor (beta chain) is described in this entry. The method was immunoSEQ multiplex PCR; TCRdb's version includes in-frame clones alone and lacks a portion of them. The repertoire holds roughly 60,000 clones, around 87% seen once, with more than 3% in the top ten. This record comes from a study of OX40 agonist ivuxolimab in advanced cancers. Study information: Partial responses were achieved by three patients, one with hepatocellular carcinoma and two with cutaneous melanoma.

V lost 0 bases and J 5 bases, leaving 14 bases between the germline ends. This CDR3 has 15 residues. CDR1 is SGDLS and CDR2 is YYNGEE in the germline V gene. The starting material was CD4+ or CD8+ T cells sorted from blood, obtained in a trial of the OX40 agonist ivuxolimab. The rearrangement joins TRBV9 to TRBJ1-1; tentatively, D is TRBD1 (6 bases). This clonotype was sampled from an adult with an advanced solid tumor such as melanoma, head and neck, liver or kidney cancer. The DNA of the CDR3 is TGTGCCAGCAGCGTAGAGGGGGAGAGTTGGACTGAAGCTTTCTTT. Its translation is CASSVEGESWTEAFF.